This T cell receptor beta chain was recovered during a study of T cells in Graves' hyperthyroidism and ophthalmopathy. General study points: Ophthalmopathy was predicted by the model a median of about six months ahead of onset. A model of 13 V-J pairs discriminated ophthalmopathy from stable hyperthyroidism. In the blood, most expanded thyroid clonotypes above 0.001 appeared as well.

Regions amplified from RNA transcripts were the TCR beta CDR3 regions. HTBI primers were the set used in a first-round RT-PCR of the TCR CDR3. In TCRdb, the multiplex PCR reads were re-called with MiXCR into one record per CDR3 protein. The data show 480,000 or so distinct CDR3 sequences, 46% seen once. CDR3 length: 13 amino acids. In germline, CDR1 is SGHTA, CDR2 FQGNSA. V was cut by 3 bases and J by 3 bases, with 8 bases left in between. Diagnosis rested on symptoms, serum thyroxine and TRAb, thyroid ultrasound, and orbital computed tomography. Points on this clonotype: Its antigen is currently unknown.

The sample taken for sequencing was peripheral blood or thyroid tissue (not recorded which). The chain couples TRBV7-2 to TRBJ1-2; D gene unclear. The sequence came from an adult woman with Graves' disease, either hyperthyroidism or ophthalmopathy (not recorded which). This CDR3 reads CASSFNNYYGYTF. Written as DNA, the CDR3 is TGTGCCAGCAGCTTTAATAACTACTATGGCTACACCTTC.